These 28 T cell receptor beta chains were all obtained from the same sample, sequenced in a study of T-cell memory formation after mild COVID-19. TCRdb re-called the 5' RACE reads through MiXCR, storing one row per CDR3 protein. This sample has over 30,000 distinct CDR3 sequences, with approximately 10% found just once. Input material: PBMCs or a T cell subset sorted from them (not recorded which). The source is a man between 18 and 29 years old who had mild COVID-19 (a few samples of this study predate the infection). Cell type and time point are not known.

In this sample, this clonotype turned up many times. The genes are TRBV7-6 and TRBJ2-3; perhaps TRBD1 as D (6 bases). This CDR3 has 16 amino acids. The germline V gene encodes CDR1 SGHVS and CDR2 FNYEAQ. The germline V and J ends were trimmed by 3 bases and 2 bases, with 15 bases remaining between them. CDR3 nucleotide sequence: TGTGCCAGCAGCTTTACGGGTAGGGGGTACACAGATACGCAGTATTTT. This sequence encodes CASSFTGRGYTDTQYF. Using reference TRBV7-6 and TRBJ2-3 for the parts outside the CDR3, the full variable domain is GAGVSQSPRYKVTKRGQDVALRCDPISGHVSLYWYRQALGQGPEFLTYFNYEAQQDKSGLPNDRFSAERPEGSISTLTIQRTEQRDSAMYRCASSFTGRGYTDTQYFGPGTRLTVL.

This clonotype was seen many times. The J gene is TRBJ2-1, the V gene TRBV7-8, with D unclear. CDR1 and CDR2 (germline): SGHVS, FQNEAQ. This CDR3 comprises 14 residues. The V end was cut by 0 bases, the J end by 0 bases, with 3 bases between. The CDR3 nucleotides read TGTGCCAGCAGCTTAGCAGGCTCCTACAATGAGCAGTTCTTC. The encoded protein is CASSLAGSYNEQFF.

This rearrangement joins TRBV20-1 to TRBJ1-2; unclear D gene. The CDR3 contains 11 residues. The germline V gene encodes CDR1 DFQATT and CDR2 SNEGSKA (reference sequence). V was pared by 5 bases and J by 2 bases, with 6 bases between. The CDR3 region has the DNA TGCAGTGCTGCCCAAAACTATGGCTACACCTTC. Its protein product is CSAAQNYGYTF.

This clonotype occurred many times. The chain joins TRBV6-4 to TRBJ1-2, with 8 bases fitting TRBD1. The CDR3 contains 16 residues. The germline V gene has CDR1 MRHNA and CDR2 SNTAGT. V lost 0 bases to trimming and J lost 9 bases; unmatched junction nucleotides: 12. This CDR3 is CASSDSPGQGAESYTF. In nucleotides, the CDR3 is TGTGCCAGCAGTGACTCCCCCGGGCAGGGGGCAGAGAGCTACACCTTC.

This clonotype was detected many times. The chain uses TRBV6-4 and TRBJ2-3, with a weak D call TRBD2 (7 bases). This CDR3 spans 15 amino acids. V gave up 2 bases and J gave up 0 bases, with 9 bases separating them. Germline CDR1 MRHNA, CDR2 SNTAGT. The CDR3 nucleotides read TGTGCCAGCAGTGACGGGGGGGCTAGCACAGATACGCAGTATTTT. Translation gives CASSDGGASTDTQYF.

This clonotype was detected ten times or more. This chain uses TRBV6-6 with TRBJ1-5, with TRBD1 identical over 7 bases. Germline values: CDR1 MNHNY, CDR2 SVGAGI (reference sequence). The CDR3 covers 16 residues. Losses at the gene ends were 6 bases for V and 2 bases for J; bases not matched to a gene: 10. The CDR3 here is CASSGRSGGGNQPQHF. The DNA of the CDR3 is TGTGCCAGCAGCGGCAGGTCAGGGGGTGGCAATCAGCCCCAGCATTTT.

This clonotype was detected ten times or more. The gene calls are TRBV6-2 or TRBV6-3 and TRBJ2-7, with 12 nucleotides matching TRBD2. V shed 6 bases, J shed 4 bases, and the junction held 7 bases outside the gene matches. Looked up from germline, CDR1 is MNHEY and CDR2 is SVGEGT. This CDR3 spans 15 amino acids. This CDR3 is CASSELAGGVYEQYF. CDR3 DNA sequence: TGTGCCAGCAGCGAACTAGCGGGGGGTGTATACGAGCAGTACTTC.

This clonotype came up many times. The chain couples TRBV20-1 to TRBJ1-2; possibly TRBD1 for D (5 bases). Trimming took 5 bases from V and 8 from J, leaving 21 bases between them. This CDR3 is 14 amino acids long. In germline, CDR1 is DFQATT, CDR2 SNEGSKA (reference sequence). CDR3 coding DNA: TGCAGTGCTCGAAACCGGGGGGGAGTGAAGGGCTACACCTTC. Translated, it gives CSARNRGGVKGYTF.

This clonotype was seen repeatedly, ten times or more. For the CDR3, the DNA is TGTGCCAGCAGCTTTAGCGGGGCCGGTCACAATGAGCAGTTCTTC. It translates to CASSFSGAGHNEQFF. V is TRBV7-3 and J is TRBJ2-1; 8 nucleotides agree with TRBD2. The CDR3 is 15 residues long. CDR1 and CDR2 from the germline V gene are SGHTA and FQGTGA. V shed 3 bases and J 5 bases; nucleotides not matched to a gene: 6.

This clonotype showed up just a few times. The V call is TRBV7-8, the J call TRBJ1-2; no clear D. Germline V gives CDR1 SGHVS, CDR2 FQNEAQ. The V end lost 1 base, the J end lost 4 bases, and 4 bases lay between the germline ends. CDR3 length: 12 residues. In DNA form, the CDR3 reads TGTGCCAGCAGCTTAGATGGCTATGGCTACACCTTC. This translates into CASSLDGYGYTF.

This clonotype was recorded many times. The CDR3 DNA reads as TGTGCCAGCAGTGAGACTAGCGGGGGCTTTCCTAGCACAGATACGCAGTATTTT. It yields the protein CASSETSGGFPSTDTQYF. The gene calls are TRBV25-1 and TRBJ2-3; 12 bases are a match to TRBD2. The V and J ends lost 3 bases and 0 bases, in that order; junction bases with no gene match: 7. From germline, CDR1 is MGHDK and CDR2 SYGVNS. This CDR3 spans 18 amino acids.

This clonotype was detected many times. The chain combines TRBV4-3 with TRBJ1-6; no reliable D call. CDR1 and CDR2 from the germline V gene are LGHNA and YSLEER. V was trimmed by 3 bases and J by 8 bases, leaving 11 bases between them. This CDR3 contains 14 residues. CDR3 protein: CASSQRGEDSPLHF. The CDR3 nucleotides are TGCGCCAGCAGCCAGCGGGGAGAAGATTCACCCCTCCACTTT.

This clonotype was counted at least ten times. CDR3 coding DNA: TGTGCCAGCAGTATAACTCGCGGGACCCAGTACTTC. Encoded protein: CASSITRGTQYF. The rearrangement uses TRBV6-1 and TRBJ2-5; D not certain. Germline values: CDR1 MNHNS, CDR2 SASEGT. This CDR3 spans 12 amino acids. Trimming took 5 bases from V and 7 from J, leaving 11 bases between them.

This clonotype has a count of ten or more. The V and J genes are TRBV5-1 and TRBJ2-3; 11 nucleotides match TRBD2. The CDR3 length is 15 residues. Germline V CDR1 and CDR2: SGHRS, YFSETQ. After removal of 3 bases from V and 4 bases from J, the junction contained 4 bases not matched to a gene. The CDR3 region is CASSSGLADSDTQYF. The CDR3 DNA reads as TGCGCCAGCAGCTCGGGACTAGCGGATTCAGATACGCAGTATTTT.

This clonotype was detected ten times or more. The chain has TRBV4-3 and TRBJ1-6; possible D gene TRBD1, 6 bases. The CDR3 sequence is 16 residues long. Germline V gives CDR1 LGHNA, CDR2 YSLEER. V was clipped by 6 bases and J by 7 bases, with 19 bases between them. CDR3: CASRWTTGTTNSPLHF. CDR3 coding DNA: TGCGCCAGCAGATGGACAACCGGGACAACCAATTCACCCCTCCACTTT.

This chain's CDR3 is CATSRSVNEQFF. The CDR3 coding sequence is TGTGCCACCAGCAGATCCGTCAATGAGCAGTTCTTC. The rearrangement joins TRBV15 to TRBJ2-1; D remains ambiguous. Germline lookup yields CDR1 LNHNV and CDR2 YYDKDF (reference sequence). There are 12 residues in the CDR3. The V end was cut by 2 bases, the J end by 6 bases, with 5 bases between. Full variable domain (remainder filled in from reference TRBV15 and TRBJ2-1): DAMVIQNPRYQVTQFGKPVTLSCSQTLNHNVMYWYQQKSSQAPKLLFHYYDKDFNNEADTPDNFQSRRPNTSFCFLDIRSPGLGDTAMYLCATSRSVNEQFFGPGTRLTVL.

This clonotype came up many times. This rearrangement joins TRBV2 to TRBJ1-1; D remains unclear. Trimming cost V 5 bases and J 5 bases, with 15 bases left between them. CDR1 and CDR2 (germline): SNHLY, FYNNEI. This CDR3 region has 14 residues. This CDR3 reads CASSTVSSDTEAFF. The DNA for the CDR3 is TGTGCCAGCAGTACCGTGTCTTCAGATACTGAAGCTTTCTTT. Full variable domain (outside the CDR3, taken from reference TRBV2 and TRBJ1-1): EPEVTQTPSHQVTQMGQEVILRCVPISNHLYFYWYRQILGQKVEFLVSFYNNEISEKSEIFDDQFSVERPDGSNFTLKIRSTKLEDSAMYFCASSTVSSDTEAFFGQGTRLTVV.

In this sample, this clonotype turned up many times. The chain links TRBV7-9 to TRBJ2-3; TRBD1 is a possible D gene (6 bases). V was clipped by 5 bases and J by 1 base, with 13 bases between them. This CDR3 comprises 15 residues. The V gene's germline CDR1 is SEHNR and CDR2 FQNEAQ (reference sequence). This CDR3 is CASSLGGSGTDTQYF. CDR3 coding DNA: TGTGCCAGCAGCCTAGGGGGTAGCGGCACAGATACGCAGTATTTT.

This clonotype has a handful of counts. The V and J genes are TRBV2 and TRBJ1-2, with no clear D. V was cut by 6 bases and J by 6 bases, with 14 bases left in between. The CDR3 sequence is 13 residues long. CDR1 is SNHLY and CDR2 is FYNNEI in the germline V gene. CDR3: CASRVREENGYTF. CDR3 nucleotides: TGTGCCAGCAGGGTAAGGGAGGAGAATGGCTACACCTTC.

In this sample, this clonotype turned up many times. The CDR3 region is CASSRTQGLNNIQYF. DNA of the CDR3: TGCGCCAGCAGCCGAACCCAGGGGCTGAACAACATTCAGTACTTC. V gene TRBV4-1 combines with J gene TRBJ2-4; tentatively, D is TRBD1 (6 bases). The CDR3 spans 15 residues. Trimming removed 4 bases at V and 7 bases at J, with 17 bases between. The germline V gene has CDR1 MGHRA and CDR2 YSYEKL.

The chain has TRBV9 and TRBJ2-1, with 11 bases identical to TRBD2. The CDR3 has 15 amino acids. Germline CDR1 is SGDLS and CDR2 is YYNGEE. V gave up 3 bases and J gave up 6 bases; unmatched junction bases: 5. CDR3 protein: CASSEPLAGGNEQFF. The CDR3 nucleotides read TGTGCCAGCAGCGAGCCCCTAGCGGGGGGCAATGAGCAGTTCTTC.

The table lists this clonotype with many counts. V and J are TRBV12-3 or TRBV12-4 and TRBJ2-1; 11 bases line up with TRBD2. The CDR3 contains 15 residues. V shed 2 bases, J shed 6 bases, and the junction held 3 bases outside the gene matches. CDR3: CASSLIAGGRNEQFF. CDR3 DNA: TGTGCCAGCAGTTTAATAGCGGGGGGGCGCAATGAGCAGTTCTTC.

This clonotype was picked up many times. The chain carries TRBV18 and TRBJ2-5; D not resolved. The germline V and J ends were trimmed by 3 bases and 4 bases, with 18 bases remaining between them. This CDR3 is built from 16 residues. Germline V gives CDR1 KGHSH, CDR2 LQKENI. The CDR3 bases are TGTGCCAGCTCACCTACCTTAGAGGTCCAAAGAGAGACCCAGTACTTC. Translating it yields CASSPTLEVQRETQYF.

Many counts were recorded for this clonotype. The rearrangement links TRBV28 to TRBJ2-7, with D perhaps matching TRBD1 (5 bases). CDR3 length: 12 residues. Trimming took 2 bases from V and 4 from J, leaving 6 bases between them. Germline CDR1 and CDR2: MDHEN and SYDVKM. The CDR3 region has the DNA TGTGCCAGCAGTTTACAGGGATACGAGCAGTACGTC. As protein: CASSLQGYEQYV.

This clonotype was counted at least ten times. The V call is TRBV24-1, the J call TRBJ2-6; D is uncertain. The ends were cut back, 3 bases at V and 3 bases at J, with 8 bases in the middle. The CDR3 has 15 residues. The V gene's germline CDR1 is KGHDR and CDR2 SFDVKD. The chain's CDR3 is CATSDGRNGANVLTF. The CDR3, as DNA: TGTGCCACCAGTGATGGCAGGAATGGGGCCAACGTCCTGACTTTC.

This clonotype was recorded a few times. V and J are TRBV5-4 and TRBJ2-3; tentative D call: TRBD2 (6 bases). Trimming stripped 1 base from V and 4 bases from J, with 13 bases between. The germline CDR1 and CDR2 sequences are SGHNT and YYREEE (reference sequence). This CDR3 is built from 15 residues. Here the CDR3 DNA reads TGTGCCAGCAGCTTGCAGGTCGGGGGAGCAGATACGCAGTATTTT. Its translation: CASSLQVGGADTQYF.

The table lists this clonotype with many counts. The chain employs TRBV5-1 and TRBJ1-3; 8 nucleotides agree with TRBD1. Germline CDR1 is SGHRS and CDR2 is YFSETQ. The length of the CDR3 is 16 residues. V gave up 3 bases and J gave up 5 bases; unmatched junction bases: 10. The CDR3 loop reads CASSSGGRQGRNTIYF. The CDR3 coding sequence is TGCGCCAGCAGCTCCGGAGGGAGACAGGGGCGAAACACCATATATTTT.

At least ten counts were recorded for this clonotype. The V call is TRBV7-8, the J call TRBJ2-7; 8 positions agree with TRBD1. The V gene's germline CDR1 is SGHVS and CDR2 FQNEAQ. V gave up 5 bases and J gave up 4 bases; unmatched junction bases: 7. This CDR3 has 14 amino acids. The CDR3 reads CASSPGQGRYEQYV. For the CDR3, the DNA is TGTGCCAGCAGCCCCGGACAGGGAAGGTACGAGCAGTACGTC.